A selection of T cell receptor beta chains follows, all from one sample in a study of T cell changes during pregnancy in multiple sclerosis. Some clones are missing from TCRdb's copy, which holds only in-frame ones; the method was immunoSEQ multiplex PCR. The sample includes around 61,000 clones, around 89% seen only once; the top ten take 0.8% to 0.9%. The sample in question was peripheral blood, obtained in the first trimester of pregnancy. Source of these receptors: a female donor in good health, enrolled as a control in a pregnancy study. The CDR3 runs from the conserved cysteine through the conserved F or W. The D gene is left open where the match is weak. Clone size is not always given. Where it is, it says once, few, many or a class for expanded clones.

CDR3 protein | CDR3 DNA | clone size | D gene | J gene | V gene
CSATSGLAGNTGELFF | TGCAGCGCCACGTCAGGGCTAGCGGGGAACACCGGGGAGCTGTTTTTT | few | TRBD2 | TRBJ2-2 | TRBV29-1
CASSLDHIGGSTEAFF | TGTGCCAGCAGCTTAGACCACATTGGGGGGTCCACTGAAGCTTTCTTT | NA | NA | TRBJ1-1 | TRBV11-2
CASTGMRVANTEAFF | TGTGCCTCAACGGGGATGAGGGTAGCGAACACTGAAGCTTTCTTT | NA | NA | TRBJ1-1 | TRBV30
CASSARNNPNSPLHF | TGTGCCAGCAGCGCGCGAAATAACCCAAATTCACCCCTCCACTTT | NA | NA | TRBJ1-6 | TRBV7-9
CASSVERQGGGYTF | TGTGCCAGCAGCGTAGAGAGACAGGGAGGTGGCTACACCTTC | NA | TRBD1 | TRBJ1-2 | TRBV9
CASVRGLGDSEKYTEAFF | TGCGCCAGCGTCAGAGGTTTGGGGGACTCGGAAAAGTACACTGAAGCTTTCTTT | NA | NA | TRBJ1-1 | TRBV23-1
CASSGAGTGSYEQYF | TGTGCCAGCAGTGGGGCCGGGACAGGGTCCTACGAGCAGTACTTC | few | TRBD1 | TRBJ2-7 | TRBV6-1
CASSVAPEQTYGYTF | TGTGCCAGCAGCGTAGCCCCCGAACAAACCTATGGCTACACCTTC | NA | NA | TRBJ1-2 | TRBV9
CASSLLRGGEAFF | TGTGCCAGCAGCTTATTACGGGGGGGTGAAGCTTTCTTT | NA | NA | TRBJ1-1 | TRBV11-2
CASSLASTGELFF | TGTGCCAGCAGCTTAGCTTCCACCGGGGAGCTGTTTTTT | NA | NA | TRBJ2-2 | TRBV11-2
CASSLRLAGGLGQQYF | TGTGCCAGCAGCTTAAGGCTAGCGGGGGGTCTGGGGCAGCAGTACTTC | NA | TRBD2 | TRBJ2-7 | TRBV7-2
CASSAGTELSYNEQFF | TGCGCCAGCAGCGCCGGGACAGAATTGTCCTACAATGAGCAGTTCTTC | NA | TRBD1 | TRBJ2-1 | TRBV5-1